These 2 T cell receptor beta chains share one sample of origin, sequenced in a study of vaccination effects on CD4 cells after COVID-19 (dated by TCRdb to 2022 to 2024). To identify antigen-specific CD4+ T cell clonotypes by their expansion, the ViraFEST assay first stimulated PBMC with viral peptide pools and then applied TCR sequencing. After around 11 days of culture, CD4+ T cells were isolated with the EasySep CD4+ T cell isolation kit. None of the healthy vaccine recipients had a prior SARS-CoV-2 infection, which was confirmed by nucleocapsid antibody tests that came back negative both before and after vaccination. Antigens of these TCRs are unknown. Library method: the immunoSEQ multiplex PCR assay. The clones in this table, taken by TCRdb from immuneACCESS, are in-frame only. Not every clone is retained; where verified, under half of the shortfall comes from an unresolved V gene, and the cause of the rest is unknown. In this sample the table shows around 36,000 clones, approximately 70% of which occur a single time. Approximately 22% of the sample goes to the ten largest clones.

This sample comprised CD4+ T cells from PBMCs cultured with SARS-CoV-2 spike peptides, obtained before COVID-19 vaccination. This sample's cell subset or site label indicates: SARS-CoV-2 spike overlapping peptide pool stimulation. The source of these receptors is a human donor who received a COVID-19 vaccine.

The chain carries TRBV29-1 and TRBJ2-6, with D uncertain. Trimming stripped 5 bases from V and 3 bases from J, with 5 bases between. CDR3 length equals 12 residues. CDR1 is SQVTM, CDR2 ANQGSEA, per germline. The CDR3 here is CSVTSGANVLTF. The CDR3, as DNA: TGCAGCGTTACAAGTGGGGCCAACGTCCTGACTTTC.

In its sample, this clone was seen a few times. The V gene is TRBV28, the J gene TRBJ1-2; D is unresolved. Germline V gene data show CDR1 as MDHEN and CDR2 as SYDVKM. The V end was cut by 6 bases, the J end by 8 bases, with 10 bases between. The CDR3 is 11 amino acids. CDR3 nucleotide sequence: TGTGCCAGCAGCCAGTCTTCGGGCTACACCTTC. Protein product: CASSQSSGYTF.